This TCR beta chain is from a study of shared clonotypes between healthy human individuals. General study points: As a rule, naive subsets had a larger estimated richness than memory subsets. In a handful of donors, around 5% of naive CD4 clonotypes appeared in common. What rarefaction showed was incomplete sorted-subset sequencing despite large depth.

This clone was detected only once. Its specificity is unknown. Germline-derived CDR1 and CDR2 are SGHRS and YFSETQ. V was trimmed by 0 bases and J by 1 base, leaving 8 bases between them. The CDR3 runs 15 residues. DNA at about 0.2 ug, around 30,000 T cell genomes, went into sorted-subset replicate PCRs. Only in-frame clones appear in the TCRdb table, and some are missing; sequencing was by immunoSEQ multiplex PCR. The sample includes around 2.3 million clones, approximately 95% of them seen just once. The clonotype comes from a man younger than 30 in good health. The sample taken for sequencing was naive CD4+ T cells sorted from blood. The subset here: CD45RA+ positively selected. The chain employs TRBV5-1 and TRBJ1-3; D is unresolved. CDR3 protein: CASSLDGFSGNTIYF. CDR3 sequence (DNA): TGCGCCAGCAGCTTGGATGGGTTTTCTGGAAACACCATATATTTT.